Following are 13 T cell receptor beta chains from one sample sequenced in a study of T-cell memory formation after mild COVID-19. TCRdb independently ran MiXCR on the 5' RACE reads; one entry per CDR3 protein. The data contain 300,000 to 400,000 distinct CDR3 sequences, approximately 15% of them singletons. What was sequenced was PBMCs or a T cell subset sorted from them (not recorded which). Receptors were obtained from a man aged 18 to 35 who had mild COVID-19 (a few samples of this study predate the infection). Cell type and time point are not known.

This chain joins TRBV7-2 and TRBJ1-5; D not resolved. The CDR3 sequence is 15 residues long. Germline assignment: CDR1 SGHTA and CDR2 FQGNSA. Deletions cut 1 base from V and 3 bases from J, with 10 bases between. The CDR3 DNA reads TGTGCCAGCAGCTTAGGAGGGAGGATCAATCAGCCCCAGCATTTT. This translates into CASSLGGRINQPQHF.

The V call is TRBV28, the J call TRBJ2-2, with a weak D call TRBD1 (5 bases). Germline-derived CDR1 and CDR2 are MDHEN and SYDVKM. V shed 2 bases and J shed 4 bases, with 8 bases lying between them. The CDR3 covers 14 residues. DNA of the CDR3: TGTGCCAGCAGTTTAGGACACTTCACCGGGGAGCTGTTTTTT. Translation: CASSLGHFTGELFF.

The chain combines TRBV9 with TRBJ1-3; D is possibly TRBD1 (5 bases). V was clipped by 0 bases and J by 2 bases, with 9 bases between them. The germline V gene has CDR1 SGDLS and CDR2 YYNGEE. The CDR3 length is 15 residues. The CDR3 sequence: CASSVAAGAGNTIYF. The CDR3 DNA is TGTGCCAGCAGCGTAGCTGCGGGGGCTGGAAACACCATATATTTT.

This clonotype has a handful of counts. The chain joins TRBV7-2 to TRBJ1-6; 8 nucleotides line up with TRBD1. The CDR3 spans 14 residues. Germline assignment: CDR1 SGHTA and CDR2 FQGNSA. V trimming: 5 bases; J trimming: 8 bases; junction bases outside the gene matches: 5. The CDR3 is CASSPRTGYSPLHF. The CDR3 bases are TGTGCCAGCAGCCCGAGGACAGGGTATTCACCCCTCCACTTT.

This chain links TRBV3-1 with TRBJ1-1; D is perhaps TRBD1 (6 bases). Trimming pared 8 bases from V and 5 bases from J, leaving 18 bases between. CDR3 size: 14 residues. Germline V gene sequence: CDR1 LGHDT, CDR2 YNNKEL (reference sequence). In DNA, the CDR3 is TGTGCCAGCCGGTCAGGGGAGGGGATGACTGAAGCTTTCTTT. It yields the protein CASRSGEGMTEAFF.

This clonotype was picked up many times. The rearrangement uses TRBV7-2 and TRBJ2-2; 9 bases are a match to TRBD1. The CDR3 extends over 15 amino acids. Germline assignment: CDR1 SGHTA and CDR2 FQGNSA. V gave up 7 bases and J gave up 3 bases; unmatched junction bases: 6. The CDR3 reads CASTLTGGYTGELFF. As DNA, the CDR3 is TGTGCCAGCACCCTGACAGGGGGTTACACCGGGGAGCTGTTTTTT.

This clonotype was picked up a small number of times. The chain links TRBV24-1 to TRBJ2-3, with D maybe TRBD2 (6 bases). The CDR3 spans 14 residues. Trimming took off 4 bases at V and 4 bases at J, with 11 bases between the two ends. CDR1 is KGHDR, CDR2 SFDVKD, per germline. The CDR3 DNA reads as TGTGCCACCAGTGACCCCAGGGAGGCAGATACGCAGTATTTT. Translated, it gives CATSDPREADTQYF.

This clonotype appeared a few times. The chain joins TRBV9 to TRBJ2-3; the D is unclear. Germline V lookup: CDR1 SGDLS, CDR2 YYNGEE. The length of the CDR3 is 12 residues. V lost 0 bases and J lost 14, with 13 bases in between. In nucleotides, the CDR3 is TGTGCCAGCAGCGTAGTTGAGCCCCTACCGTATTTT. It translates to CASSVVEPLPYF.

The chain uses TRBV6-6 and TRBJ1-2; D gene uncertain. V lost 6 bases to trimming and J lost 8 bases, with 19 bases between them. The CDR3 covers 14 residues. Per germline, CDR1 MNHNY and CDR2 SVGAGI (reference sequence). As DNA, the CDR3 is TGTGCCAGCAGATACCGGGCCATACGCTTCGGCTACACCTTC. Translation gives CASRYRAIRFGYTF.

CDR3 sequence: CASSLVTGPNEKLFF. The DNA for the CDR3 is TGTGCCAGCAGCTTAGTTACAGGGCCTAATGAAAAACTGTTTTTT. The V gene is TRBV7-9, the J gene TRBJ1-4; TRBD1 might be the D (6 bases). The CDR3 extends over 15 amino acids. The V gene's germline CDR1 is SEHNR and CDR2 FQNEAQ (reference sequence). V was pared by 1 base and J by 3 bases, with 9 bases between.

This clonotype was picked up a small number of times. This chain connects TRBV7-9 to TRBJ1-1, with a tentative D call TRBD1 (6 bases). Germline V gene data show CDR1 as SEHNR and CDR2 as FQNEAQ (reference sequence). The length of the CDR3 is 15 residues. V shed 7 bases and J shed 0 bases, with 15 bases lying between them. The CDR3 region has the DNA TGTGCCAGCACCACGGACAGACCGATGAACACTGAAGCTTTCTTT. This codes for CASTTDRPMNTEAFF.

There are a few counts of this clonotype. The chain has TRBV30 and TRBJ2-2; a weak D match, TRBD1 (6 bases). CDR1 and CDR2 (germline): GTSNPN, SVGIG (reference sequence). Trimming pared 3 bases from V and 0 bases from J, leaving 11 bases between. CDR3 length equals 15 residues. CDR3 nucleotide sequence: TGTGCCTGGAGCCAAGACAGGACGAACACCGGGGAGCTGTTTTTT. Protein sequence: CAWSQDRTNTGELFF.

This clonotype was counted a few times. The chain carries TRBV5-4 and TRBJ2-3; a weak D match, TRBD2 (7 bases). This CDR3 contains 16 residues. CDR1 and CDR2 (germline): SGHNT, YYREEE (reference sequence). Deletions cut 0 bases from V and 6 bases from J, with 17 bases between. In DNA, the CDR3 is TGTGCCAGCAGCTTGGTTAGGGGGGGCCTTGAGGATACGCAGTATTTT. Its protein is CASSLVRGGLEDTQYF.